The next 20 T cell receptor beta chains were all read from a single sample in a study of T-cell reconstitution after alpha-beta-depleted transplantation in children. The TCRbeta library incorporated unique molecular identifiers. Using its own MiXCR run on the PCR reads, TCRdb lists one record per CDR3 protein. The table has some 220,000 distinct CDR3 sequences, approximately 11% seen once. The sample was PBMCs, taken before TCRalphabeta/CD19-depleted stem cell transplant. The source is a child younger than two with acute myeloid leukemia, due to receive a stem cell transplant.

This clonotype has ten or more counts. This chain uses TRBV12-3 or TRBV12-4 with TRBJ1-1, with D tentatively TRBD1 (6 bases). The CDR3 totals 15 residues. Trimming removed 3 bases from V and 1 base from J, with 12 bases in between. CDR3 in DNA: TGTGCCAGCAGTTTCCCTTGGACAGAGAACACTGAAGCTTTCTTT. This sequence encodes CASSFPWTENTEAFF.

This clonotype showed up many times. Germline is not matched at one junction end, which may reflect a read error. The chain recombines TRBV7-3 with TRBJ2-1; D remains ambiguous. From germline, CDR1 is SGHTA and CDR2 FQGTGA. This CDR3 is built from 15 residues. The CDR3 DNA is TGTGCCAGCAGCCCCTGGCAGGCGACCTACGATGAGCAGTTCTTC. It codes for CASSPWQATYDEQFF.

This clonotype was seen ten or more times. The chain couples TRBV5-6 to TRBJ1-3; D remains ambiguous. V shed 4 bases and J shed 0 bases, with 14 bases lying between them. The CDR3 sequence is 16 residues long. Germline V gives CDR1 SGHDT, CDR2 YYEEEE. The CDR3 nucleotides read TGTGCCAGCAGCGGATCGGGCTCCTACTCTGGAAACACCATATATTTT. Protein product: CASSGSGSYSGNTIYF.

This clonotype was detected ten times or more. The chain has TRBV7-6 and TRBJ2-1; D might be TRBD1 or TRBD2, each matching 5 bases. Germline CDR1 is SGHVS and CDR2 is FNYEAQ. V was shortened by 4 bases and J by 0 bases, with 13 bases between the two germline ends. This CDR3 is 16 amino acids long. CDR3 loop: CASSSRGASSYNEQFF. CDR3 coding DNA: TGTGCCAGCAGCTCACGAGGGGCTAGCTCCTACAATGAGCAGTTCTTC.

This clonotype was observed at least ten times. The rearrangement uses TRBV20-1 and TRBJ1-1, with a tentative D call TRBD1 (5 bases). V was clipped by 4 bases and J by 2 bases, with 11 bases between them. Germline V gives CDR1 DFQATT, CDR2 SNEGSKA (reference sequence). This CDR3 is 13 amino acids long. As DNA, the CDR3 is TGCAGTGCTAAAGGGGAGTTCAACACTGAAGCTTTCTTT. This encodes CSAKGEFNTEAFF.

This clonotype was counted at least ten times. The V gene is TRBV12-3 or TRBV12-4, the J gene TRBJ2-6, with D possibly TRBD1 on 5 matching bases. With 7 bases removed from V and 2 bases from J, the gap between germline ends came to 15 bases. The CDR3 has 16 residues. Here the CDR3 DNA reads TGTGCCAGCAATCGGGCCCAGGGCGCTGGGGCCAACGTCCTGACTTTC. Amino acids: CASNRAQGAGANVLTF.

This clonotype was recorded at least ten times. The V call is TRBV12-3 or TRBV12-4, the J call TRBJ1-1; D is possibly TRBD1 (5 bases). This CDR3 spans 12 amino acids. Between the trimmed V and J ends, which lost 6 bases and 8 bases, there was a span of 13 bases. CDR3 protein: CASSWGGKEAFF. As DNA, the CDR3 is TGTGCCAGCAGCTGGGGGGGAAAAGAAGCTTTCTTT.

This clonotype was found many times. The CDR3 does not end in the conserved phenylalanine or tryptophan, so this is likely a read error. The chain combines TRBV11-2 with TRBJ1-1, with a tentative D call TRBD1 (6 bases). This CDR3 region has 15 residues. From germline, CDR1 is SGHAT and CDR2 FQNNGV. V lost 1 base, J lost 4 bases, and 13 bases lay in between. The CDR3 DNA follows: TGTGCCAGCAGCTTAGGGGGGGCAGGGCGCACTGAAGCTTTCCTT. As protein: CASSLGGAGRTEAFL.

About this clonotype itself: Given a much more abundant clone one base away, this may be a read error. The chain carries TRBV20-1 and TRBJ2-5, with 8 positions matching TRBD1. Germline loops: CDR1 DFQATT, CDR2 SNEGSKA (reference sequence). The CDR3 is 18 residues long. In DNA form, the CDR3 reads TGCAGGGCTAGTTCGGACAGGGTGGCAGGAGCTAGGCAAGAGACCCAGTACTTC. It yields the protein CRASSDRVAGARQETQYF.

This clonotype was seen repeatedly, ten times or more. The CDR3 loop is CASSLAPGQGAGGANVLTF. The CDR3 DNA follows: TGTGCCAGCAGCTTAGCTCCGGGACAGGGGGCGGGTGGGGCCAACGTCCTGACTTTC. This chain links TRBV7-2 with TRBJ2-6; 12 positions agree with TRBD1. CDR1 and CDR2 from the germline V gene are SGHTA and FQGNSA. Losses at the gene ends were 0 bases for V and 3 bases for J; bases not matched to a gene: 6. This CDR3 has 19 residues.

At least ten counts were recorded for this clonotype. The genes are TRBV30 and TRBJ2-2; 7 bases line up with TRBD2. This CDR3 region has 14 residues. J was trimmed by 0 bases and V by 7 bases; bases with no gene match: 5. Germline assignment: CDR1 GTSNPN and CDR2 SVGIG (reference sequence). The CDR3 loop is CAFPGLANTGELFF. CDR3 nucleotides: TGTGCCTTCCCTGGACTAGCGAACACCGGGGAGCTGTTTTTT.

This clonotype was seen at least ten times. The rearrangement uses TRBV27 and TRBJ2-1, with no clear D. The length of the CDR3 is 17 residues. Germline CDR1 and CDR2: MNHEY and SMNVEV (reference sequence). V was cut by 0 bases and J by 3 bases, with 15 bases left in between. CDR3 coding DNA: TGTGCCAGCAGTTTATCCCCCCGGAAAACTATCTACAATGAGCAGTTCTTC. Its protein product is CASSLSPRKTIYNEQFF.

This clonotype has ten or more counts. The chain employs TRBV7-8 and TRBJ2-1; 7 nucleotides agree with TRBD2. CDR3 length: 12 residues. The V gene's germline CDR1 is SGHVS and CDR2 FQNEAQ. V was pared by 1 base and J by 13 bases, with 4 bases of the junction left unmatched. The CDR3 DNA is TGTGCCAGCAGCTTAGTGGGCGGGAGACAGTTCTTC. Translating gives CASSLVGGRQFF.

This clonotype has ten or more counts. CDR3 region: CATSGEGLGNQPQHF. CDR3 nucleotides: TGTGCCACCTCGGGGGAGGGACTGGGCAATCAGCCCCAGCATTTT. The chain couples TRBV19 to TRBJ1-5; TRBD1 is a possible D gene (5 bases). The V end was cut by 10 bases, the J end by 2 bases, with 18 bases between. Germline assignment: CDR1 LNHDA and CDR2 SQIVND (reference sequence). The CDR3 totals 15 residues.

This clonotype was picked up a small number of times. The chain combines TRBV19 with TRBJ1-1; D may be TRBD1 (5 bases). V dropped 1 base and J dropped 0 bases, with 9 bases sitting between them. The germline CDR1 and CDR2 sequences are LNHDA and SQIVND (reference sequence). The CDR3 sequence is 15 residues long. The CDR3 DNA sequence: TGTGCCAGTAGTATAGCGGGGCAGATGAACACTGAAGCTTTCTTT. It yields the protein CASSIAGQMNTEAFF.

This clonotype was seen at least ten times. The chain uses TRBV4-3 and TRBJ2-1, with 10 positions matching TRBD2. Trimming took 4 bases from V and 4 from J; bases not matched to a gene: 4. The germline V gene has CDR1 LGHNA and CDR2 YSLEER. This CDR3 has 15 amino acids. CDR3 DNA sequence: TGCGCCAGCAGCCGGACTAGCGGAAATTACAATGAGCAGTTCTTC. It encodes CASSRTSGNYNEQFF.

This clonotype was observed many times. The chain combines TRBV12-3 or TRBV12-4 with TRBJ2-5; no reliable D call. This CDR3 has 14 residues. The ends were cut back, 6 bases at V and 5 bases at J, with 16 bases in the middle. CDR3 residues: CASSYPGPSETQYF. The CDR3 DNA sequence: TGTGCCAGCAGCTACCCAGGACCCAGCGAGACCCAGTACTTC.

This clonotype has ten or more counts. The chain couples TRBV7-2 to TRBJ2-1; 12 bases agree with TRBD2. This CDR3 region has 13 residues. Germline CDR1 SGHTA, CDR2 FQGNSA. With V trimmed by 6 bases and J by 8 bases, 2 bases remained unmatched. The CDR3 spells CASRTSGSYEQFF. For the CDR3, the DNA is TGTGCCAGCAGGACTAGCGGGAGTTATGAGCAGTTCTTC.

This clonotype was seen ten or more times. This rearrangement joins TRBV5-6 to TRBJ2-5, with TRBD1 matching over 9 bases. The J segment lost 2 bases and the V segment lost 0 bases, leaving 5 bases of the junction unmatched. CDR1 and CDR2 from the germline V gene are SGHDT and YYEEEE. This CDR3 has 16 residues. The DNA of the CDR3 is TGTGCCAGCAGCTTGGGGACAGGGGCTCCACAAGAGACCCAGTACTTC. Amino acids: CASSLGTGAPQETQYF. Supplemented by reference TRBV5-6 and TRBJ2-5, the full variable domain reads DAGVTQSPTHLIKTRGQQVTLRCSPKSGHDTVSWYQQALGQGPQFIFQYYEEEERQRGNFPDRFSGHQFPNYSSELNVNALLLGDSALYLCASSLGTGAPQETQYFGPGTRLLVL.

Details on this clonotype: A much larger clone lies a single base off, so this may be a read error. The CDR3 does not close with the conserved phenylalanine or tryptophan, likely indicating a read error. This sequence joins TRBV5-1 and TRBJ2-2; 7 bases map to TRBD2. The CDR3 is 17 residues long. The junction had 11 bases not matched to a gene; V was cut back by 0 bases and J by 6 bases. Germline V gene lookup returns CDR1 SGHRS and CDR2 YFSETQ. The CDR3 DNA reads as TGCGCCAGCAGCTTGGCCCCAGCGGGGATCTCATCCGGGGAGCTGTTTTCT. Protein product: CASSLAPAGISSGELFS.